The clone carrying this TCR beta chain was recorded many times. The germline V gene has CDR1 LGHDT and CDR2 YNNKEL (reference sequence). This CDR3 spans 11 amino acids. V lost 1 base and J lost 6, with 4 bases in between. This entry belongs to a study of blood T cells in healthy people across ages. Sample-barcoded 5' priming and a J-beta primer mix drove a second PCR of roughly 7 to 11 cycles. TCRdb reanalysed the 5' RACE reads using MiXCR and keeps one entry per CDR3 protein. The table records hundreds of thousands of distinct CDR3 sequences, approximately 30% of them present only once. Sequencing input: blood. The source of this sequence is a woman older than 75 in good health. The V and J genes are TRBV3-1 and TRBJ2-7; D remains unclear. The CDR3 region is CASSQGREQYF. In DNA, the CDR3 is TGTGCCAGCAGCCAAGGGCGCGAGCAGTACTTC.